One and the same sample provided the 31 T cell receptor beta chains below, sequenced in a study of shared clonotypes between healthy human individuals. Only in-frame clones appear in the TCRdb table, and some are missing; sequencing was by immunoSEQ multiplex PCR. Of about 670,000 clones listed, more than 70% are singletons. Source material: memory CD4+ T cells sorted from blood. As for subset: CD45RA-negative fraction. The receptor source for this set is a woman younger than 45 in good health.

This chain uses TRBV6-4 with TRBJ1-2, with D possibly matching TRBD1 (5 bases). CDR1 and CDR2 (germline): MRHNA, SNTAGT. This CDR3 is built from 16 residues. Trimming took off 3 bases at V and 5 bases at J, with 19 bases between the two ends. In DNA form, the CDR3 reads TGTGCCAGCAGTGATATCGCGGGGCGAGAAAGTTATGGCTACACCTTC. Translated, it gives CASSDIAGRESYGYTF.

The chain has TRBV7-9 and TRBJ1-5; D might be TRBD1 (5 bases). CDR3 length equals 17 residues. Trimming pared 5 bases from V and 4 bases from J, leaving 21 bases between. CDR1 and CDR2 from the germline V gene are SEHNR and FQNEAQ (reference sequence). The CDR3 reads CASSQAAAAGGNQPQHF. Here the CDR3 DNA reads TGTGCCAGCAGCCAAGCCGCAGCAGCTGGGGGGAATCAGCCCCAGCATTTT. The variable domain in full, completed from reference TRBV7-9 and TRBJ1-5, reads DTGVSQNPRHKITKRGQNVTFRCDPISEHNRLYWYRQTLGQGPEFLTYFQNEAQLEKSRLLSDRFSAERPKGSFSTLEIQRTEQGDSAMYLCASSQAAAAGGNQPQHFGDGTRLSIL.

The rearrangement joins TRBV29-1 to TRBJ1-1; 12 bases line up with TRBD1. The CDR3 is 15 amino acids. V shed 6 bases, J shed 3 bases, and the junction held 8 bases outside the gene matches. Germline lookup yields CDR1 SQVTM and CDR2 ANQGSEA. In nucleotides, the CDR3 is TGCAGCGTCGCCAGGGACAGGGGGCGTGACACTGAAGCTTTCTTT. It is translated as CSVARDRGRDTEAFF.

The table lists this clone with many counts. The genes are TRBV5-4 and TRBJ1-2, with TRBD1 as a possible D gene (5 bases). The germline gives CDR1 SGHNT, CDR2 YYREEE (reference sequence). Trimming took 1 base from V and 5 from J, leaving 15 bases between them. The CDR3 sequence is 15 residues long. Here the CDR3 reads CASSLPTGTAYGYTF. CDR3 DNA: TGTGCCAGCAGCTTGCCCACCGGGACGGCGTATGGCTACACCTTC.

The gene calls are TRBV5-4 and TRBJ2-7, with 7 positions matching TRBD2. In germline, CDR1 is SGHNT, CDR2 YYREEE (reference sequence). CDR3 length: 14 amino acids. V dropped 4 bases and J dropped 5; count of bases not matched to a gene: 9. As DNA, the CDR3 is TGTGCCAGCAGCACCCCGGGGACTAATCACGAGCAGTACTTC. This sequence encodes CASSTPGTNHEQYF.

This clone was seen more than once but under ten times. The chain carries TRBV25-1 and TRBJ1-1, with D maybe TRBD1 (5 bases). The CDR3 totals 14 residues. V was clipped by 0 bases and J by 6 bases, with 11 bases between them. Germline loops: CDR1 MGHDK, CDR2 SYGVNS. The CDR3, as DNA: TGTGCCAGCAGTGAATATCATCGGGGCGCTGAAGCTTTCTTT. Its protein is CASSEYHRGAEAFF. The full variable domain, with the rest looked up from reference TRBV25-1 and TRBJ1-1, is EADIYQTPRYLVIGTGKKITLECSQTMGHDKMYWYQQDPGMELHLIHYSYGVNSTEKGDLSSESTVSRIRTEHFPLTLESARPSHTSQYLCASSEYHRGAEAFFGQGTRLTVV.

Concerning this clone itself: The same CDR3 can be traced to other DNA sequences in this sample. The rearrangement uses TRBV10-3 and TRBJ1-1, with a possible D match to TRBD1 (6 bases). The CDR3 covers 15 residues. Trimming stripped 0 bases from V and 1 base from J, with 9 bases between. Germline values: CDR1 ENHRY, CDR2 SYGVKD. The CDR3 nucleotides are TGTGCCATCAGTGAGTCGGGGGGCACGAACACTGAAGCTTTCTTT. This sequence encodes CAISESGGTNTEAFF.

The chain carries TRBV6-1 and TRBJ2-7; D uncertain. V lost 6 bases and J lost 2, with 14 bases in between. The germline CDR1 and CDR2 sequences are MNHNS and SASEGT. This CDR3 spans 14 amino acids. This chain's CDR3 is CASRRRQATYEQYF. As DNA, the CDR3 is TGTGCCAGCAGACGGCGGCAGGCTACCTACGAGCAGTACTTC.

The chain has TRBV5-4 and TRBJ2-3, with 9 bases matching TRBD2. The CDR3 consists of 15 residues. With 0 bases clipped from V and 4 bases from J, the junction kept 3 bases outside the gene matches. Germline loops: CDR1 SGHNT, CDR2 YYREEE (reference sequence). As DNA, the CDR3 is TGTGCCAGCAGCTTGGGCGGGAGGGCCTCAGATACGCAGTATTTT. Its protein product is CASSLGGRASDTQYF. The full variable domain, with the rest looked up from reference TRBV5-4 and TRBJ2-3, is ETGVTQSPTHLIKTRGQQVTLRCSSQSGHNTVSWYQQALGQGPQFIFQYYREEENGRGNFPPRFSGLQFPNYSSELNVNALELDDSALYLCASSLGGRASDTQYFGPGTRLTVL.

Notes on this clone: Other DNA sequences in this specimen translate into the identical CDR3. V and J are TRBV28 and TRBJ2-6; no reliable D call. Germline loops: CDR1 MDHEN, CDR2 SYDVKM. Trimming removed 3 bases at V and 1 base at J, with 7 bases between. This CDR3 is 15 amino acids long. CDR3 in amino acids: CASSFGVSGANVLTF. The CDR3 DNA is TGTGCCAGCAGTTTCGGCGTATCTGGGGCCAACGTCCTGACTTTC.

This chain joins TRBV6-6 and TRBJ1-3, with no clear D. Per the germline V gene, CDR1 is MNHNY and CDR2 is SVGAGI (reference sequence). CDR3 length equals 14 residues. Trimming left V 0 bases short and J 0 bases short, with 3 bases between. Written as DNA, the CDR3 is TGTGCCAGCAGTTACTCAGGCTCTGGAAACACCATATATTTT. Its translation: CASSYSGSGNTIYF.

This clone was observed once. This chain connects TRBV2 to TRBJ2-7, with D hard to call. Trimming removed 4 bases from V and 0 bases from J, with 4 bases in between. Germline V CDR1 and CDR2: SNHLY, FYNNEI. This CDR3 is 12 amino acids long. The DNA for the CDR3 is TGTGCCAGCAGTGCCATCTCCTACGAGCAGTACTTC. This gives the protein CASSAISYEQYF.

This chain joins TRBV2 and TRBJ1-5; D gene ambiguous. Trimming stripped 7 bases from V and 7 bases from J, with 14 bases between. The CDR3 runs 13 residues. The germline CDR1 and CDR2 sequences are SNHLY and FYNNEI. For the CDR3, the DNA is TGTGCCAGCAATACTGAAGCATCGCAGCCCCAGCATTTT. This encodes CASNTEASQPQHF.

The chain is built from TRBV7-3 and TRBJ1-1; D gene uncertain. The germline V gene encodes CDR1 SGHTA and CDR2 FQGTGA. The CDR3 has 13 amino acids. Trimming pared 5 bases from V and 0 bases from J, leaving 7 bases between. CDR3 in DNA: TGTGCCAGCAGCGCCTCGTTGAACACTGAAGCTTTCTTT. Encoded protein: CASSASLNTEAFF.

The chain joins TRBV2 to TRBJ1-5, with D unresolved. V was shortened by 5 bases and J by 5 bases, with 16 bases between the two germline ends. CDR3 length: 15 residues. The germline V gene has CDR1 SNHLY and CDR2 FYNNEI. The CDR3 DNA sequence: TGTGCCAGCAGTCGCTCTCCGGGTCATGATCAGCCCCAGCATTTT. As protein: CASSRSPGHDQPQHF. Filled out from reference TRBV2 and TRBJ1-5, the complete variable domain reads EPEVTQTPSHQVTQMGQEVILRCVPISNHLYFYWYRQILGQKVEFLVSFYNNEISEKSEIFDDQFSVERPDGSNFTLKIRSTKLEDSAMYFCASSRSPGHDQPQHFGDGTRLSIL.

This chain joins TRBV6-1 and TRBJ2-4; D gene ambiguous. The germline CDR1 and CDR2 sequences are MNHNS and SASEGT. Trimming pared 0 bases from V and 4 bases from J, leaving 7 bases between. This CDR3 is built from 14 residues. Written as DNA, the CDR3 is TGTGCCAGCAGTGAAGCCGCGTCGAAAAACATTCAGTACTTC. This sequence encodes CASSEAASKNIQYF.

The genes are TRBV11-2 and TRBJ2-2; TRBD2 might be the D (6 bases). Trimming left V 3 bases short and J 5 bases short, with 13 bases between. CDR3 length: 15 amino acids. Germline V CDR1 and CDR2: SGHAT, FQNNGV. CDR3 loop: CASSFYGRGTGELFF. The CDR3 nucleotides are TGTGCCAGCAGCTTTTACGGGAGAGGGACCGGGGAGCTGTTTTTT.

The chain is built from TRBV6-5 and TRBJ1-2, with a possible D match to TRBD1 (6 bases). There are 14 residues in the CDR3. In germline, CDR1 is MNHEY, CDR2 SVGAGI. The germline V and J ends were trimmed by 5 bases and 7 bases, with 17 bases remaining between them. The CDR3 region is CASSRQDRVGGYTF. The DNA of the CDR3 is TGTGCCAGCAGTCGACAGGACCGCGTGGGTGGCTACACCTTC.

The rearrangement uses TRBV2 and TRBJ1-4; weak D call: TRBD1 (5 bases). The germline V gene has CDR1 SNHLY and CDR2 FYNNEI. The CDR3 totals 14 residues. V was pared by 6 bases and J by 7 bases, with 15 bases between. This CDR3 reads CASRFQGLSEKLFF. CDR3 nucleotides: TGTGCCAGCAGGTTTCAGGGATTGAGTGAAAAACTGTTTTTT.

This chain links TRBV5-4 with TRBJ2-1; 9 nucleotides match TRBD2. V lost 4 bases, J lost 6 bases, and 11 bases stayed unmatched. From germline, CDR1 is SGHNT and CDR2 YYREEE (reference sequence). The CDR3 loop spans 16 amino acids. This CDR3 reads CASSLTVLAGFNEQFF. Here the CDR3 DNA reads TGTGCCAGCAGCCTTACGGTTCTAGCGGGGTTCAATGAGCAGTTCTTC.

CDR3 nucleotide sequence: TGTGCCAGCAGAGAGACTAGCGGGAGGGCCTACACCGGGGAGCTGTTTTTT. Its protein is CASRETSGRAYTGELFF. The chain joins TRBV2 to TRBJ2-2; 14 bases fit TRBD2. V gave up 6 bases and J gave up 3 bases; unmatched junction bases: 6. From germline, CDR1 is SNHLY and CDR2 FYNNEI. The CDR3 has 17 residues.

The V call is TRBV5-1, the J call TRBJ1-5, with 7 nucleotides matching TRBD1. This CDR3 is 15 amino acids long. V was clipped by 4 bases and J by 0 bases; unmatched bases: 4. Germline lookup yields CDR1 SGHRS and CDR2 YFSETQ. In DNA, the CDR3 is TGCGCCAGCAGCGAACAGGGGAGTAGCAATCAGCCCCAGCATTTT. It encodes CASSEQGSSNQPQHF. The full variable domain, completed using reference TRBV5-1 and TRBJ1-5, is KAGVTQTPRYLIKTRGQQVTLSCSPISGHRSVSWYQQTPGQGLQFLFEYFSETQRNKGNFPGRFSGRQFSNSRSEMNVSTLELGDSALYLCASSEQGSSNQPQHFGDGTRLSIL.

The rearrangement uses TRBV19 and TRBJ2-2; 7 bases are a match to TRBD1. The length of the CDR3 is 17 residues. The germline V gene has CDR1 LNHDA and CDR2 SQIVND (reference sequence). V was clipped by 3 bases and J by 3 bases; unmatched bases: 10. For the CDR3, the DNA is TGTGCCAGTAGTATTAGGGGGCAGGATGTTTACACCGGGGAGCTGTTTTTT. It is translated as CASSIRGQDVYTGELFF. Supplemented by reference TRBV19 and TRBJ2-2, the full variable domain reads DGGITQSPKYLFRKEGQNVTLSCEQNLNHDAMYWYRQDPGQGLRLIYYSQIVNDFQKGDIAEGYSVSREKKESFPLTVTSAQKNPTAFYLCASSIRGQDVYTGELFFGEGSRLTVL.

This clone has just a few counts. This chain joins TRBV4-1 and TRBJ2-3, with a possible D match to TRBD2 (6 bases). The germline CDR1 and CDR2 sequences are MGHRA and YSYEKL. The V end lost 2 bases, the J end lost 2 bases, and 17 bases lay between the germline ends. The CDR3 spans 17 residues. CDR3 bases: TGCGCCAGCAGCCAAACTTGGGCTAGCGCTAACACAGATACGCAGTATTTT. It is translated as CASSQTWASANTDTQYF.

V usage is TRBV28 and J usage is TRBJ2-7; 10 bases line up with TRBD1. Germline CDR1 is MDHEN and CDR2 is SYDVKM. V lost 4 bases and J lost 4; bases outside the gene matches: 13. This CDR3 is 17 amino acids long. The DNA for the CDR3 is TGTGCCAGCAGTTCACCAATCGGGACAGGGGTCGGTTACGAGCAGTACTTC. Protein: CASSSPIGTGVGYEQYF.

The chain employs TRBV28 and TRBJ1-1; 8 positions match TRBD1. The CDR3 covers 13 residues. J was trimmed by 11 bases and V by 5 bases; bases with no gene match: 10. The germline V gene encodes CDR1 MDHEN and CDR2 SYDVKM. The CDR3 DNA is TGTGCCAGCAGTACCACCGACAGGGGTAGGGCTTTCTTT. It yields the protein CASSTTDRGRAFF.

V is TRBV5-1 and J is TRBJ2-7; 7 bases match TRBD2. This CDR3 has 15 residues. Germline assignment: CDR1 SGHRS and CDR2 YFSETQ. Unmatched junction bases numbered 9, after V lost 4 bases and J lost 2 bases. CDR3 in amino acids: CASSERTAGAYEQYF. CDR3 coding DNA: TGCGCCAGCAGCGAGAGGACCGCGGGAGCCTACGAGCAGTACTTC.

The chain recombines TRBV7-2 with TRBJ2-1; D call uncertain. The CDR3 is 12 amino acids. V lost 1 base and J lost 7, with 5 bases in between. Looked up from germline, CDR1 is SGHTA and CDR2 is FQGNSA. The CDR3 reads CASSLVANEQFF. Here the CDR3 DNA reads TGTGCCAGCAGCTTAGTTGCAAATGAGCAGTTCTTC.

The chain combines TRBV7-2 with TRBJ2-1; 13 bases map to TRBD2. With 5 bases clipped from V and 6 bases from J, the junction kept 7 bases outside the gene matches. CDR3 length: 16 amino acids. Germline-derived CDR1 and CDR2 are SGHTA and FQGNSA. The CDR3 region has the DNA TGTGCCAGCAGCCAGCAAGGACTAGCGGGAGTCAATGAGCAGTTCTTC. Translation: CASSQQGLAGVNEQFF.

The chain has TRBV27 and TRBJ2-7; 11 bases are a match to TRBD2. Germline CDR1 reads MNHEY; CDR2 reads SMNVEV (reference sequence). With V trimmed by 6 bases and J by 6 bases, 4 bases remained unmatched. The CDR3 extends over 13 amino acids. In nucleotides, the CDR3 is TGTGCCAGCAGCTTACTAGCGGGGGCCGAGCAGTACTTC. Its translation: CASSLLAGAEQYF.

Note on this clone: One end of the junction fails to match germline, which may point to a read error. The V gene is TRBV10-2, the J gene TRBJ1-1; 8 positions match TRBD1. The CDR3 is made up of 16 amino acids. Germline V gives CDR1 WSHSY, CDR2 SAAADI. CDR3 DNA sequence: TGCGCCAGCAGTGCGACTCCAGGACAGGGCAACATTGAAGCTTTCTTT. Its protein is CASSATPGQGNIEAFF.